A selection of T cell receptor beta chains follows, all from one sample in a study of Ad26.COV2.S vaccination and SARS-CoV-2 variants. Assay: immunoSEQ multiplex PCR; the TCRdb copy retains only in-frame clones and omits some. This table holds about 320,000 clones, 85% to 90% found once. The material was peripheral blood, obtained in a trial of Ad26.COV2.S vaccine versus placebo. The source is a person aged 18-60 years who received the Ad26.COV2.S COVID-19 vaccine or a placebo. The CDR3 runs from the conserved cysteine through the conserved F or W. D genes are given only for firm matches. Expanded clones are given a class, and other clones once, few, many or no size at all.

J | D | V | size | DNA | CDR3
TRBJ2-1 | TRBD2 | TRBV6-5 | NA | TGTGCCAGCAGTTACGCGGGGGGGGACAATGAGCAGTTCTTC | CASSYAGGDNEQFF
TRBJ2-1 | TRBD1 | TRBV5-1 | NA | TGCGCCAGCAGCCCCCATGGACAGGGATACAATGAGCAGTTCTTC | CASSPHGQGYNEQFF
TRBJ2-3 | NA | TRBV18 | NA | TGTGCCAGCTCACCATCAGGCACAGCCCGCACAGATACGCAGTATTTT | CASSPSGTARTDTQYF
TRBJ1-1 | TRBD1 | TRBV18 | once | TGTGCCAGCTCAGCTTTACAGGGGGGGACCACTGAAGCTTTCTTT | CASSALQGGTTEAFF
TRBJ2-5 | TRBD1 | TRBV2 | NA | TGTGCCAGCAGTGCGCATCGACAGGGCGGAGGCGAGACCCAGTACTTC | CASSAHRQGGGETQYF
TRBJ1-2 | NA | TRBV7-8 | NA | TGTGCCAGCAGCTTAAGCGGGGAGAGTGGCTACACCTTC | CASSLSGESGYTF
TRBJ2-7 | NA | TRBV20-1 | NA | TGCAGTGCTAGACGGGGGAACGAGCAGTACTTC | CSARRGNEQYF
TRBJ1-5 | NA | TRBV6-1 | once | TGTGCCAGCAGTGAAGGAGGTAGCCCCCAGCATTTT | CASSEGGSPQHF
TRBJ2-3 | TRBD2 | TRBV15 | NA | TGTGCCACCAGCAGAGAACGGGGGGGCACAGATACGCAGTATTTT | CATSRERGGTDTQYF
TRBJ2-2 | NA | TRBV7-3 | NA | TGTGCCAGCAGCTTGTTTGCGGGATCGAACACCGGGGAGCTGTTTTTT | CASSLFAGSNTGELFF
TRBJ2-3 | NA | TRBV4-3 | NA | TGCGCCAGCAGCCAAGCGCAGGGTAGTTCAGATACGCAGTATTTT | CASSQAQGSSDTQYF
TRBJ2-1 | TRBD1 | TRBV19 | NA | TGTGCCAGTAGTATGGGGTCCCCCAGGGGGCCCTACAATGAGCAGTTCTTC | CASSMGSPRGPYNEQFF
TRBJ1-2 | NA | TRBV7-2 | NA | TGTGCCAGCAGCTTAAGCGTGGCGGCTCGGGGCTACACCTTC | CASSLSVAARGYTF
TRBJ1-5 | NA | TRBV19 | NA | TGTGCCAGTAGAAAAAGGACGGGCACCGACAATCAGCCCCAGCATTTT | CASRKRTGTDNQPQHF